The source of this T cell receptor (beta chain) is a study of blood T cells in healthy people across ages. A second PCR, run for about 7 to 12 cycles, used a sample-barcoded 5' primer plus a J-beta primer mix. Each cDNA molecule was tagged by a template-switch adaptor that had 12 random nucleotides. TCRdb itself ran the 5' RACE reads through MiXCR, one entry per CDR3 protein. The sample comprises approximately 2,000,000 distinct CDR3 sequences, about 39% of which are singletons, and under 25% rests with the top ten. Isolation yielded PBMCs, at least 7 million per sample, in every case. This CDR3 region has 16 residues. After removal of 4 bases from V and 6 bases from J, the junction contained 11 bases not matched to a gene.

The chain joins TRBV12-3 or TRBV12-4 to TRBJ2-1, with 8 bases identical to TRBD2. The sequence was collected from a human donor in good health. The sequenced sample consisted of blood. Written as DNA, the CDR3 is TGTGCCAGCAGTTGGGACGGACTAGCTCGTGGCAATGAGCAGTTCTTC. As protein: CASSWDGLARGNEQFF.